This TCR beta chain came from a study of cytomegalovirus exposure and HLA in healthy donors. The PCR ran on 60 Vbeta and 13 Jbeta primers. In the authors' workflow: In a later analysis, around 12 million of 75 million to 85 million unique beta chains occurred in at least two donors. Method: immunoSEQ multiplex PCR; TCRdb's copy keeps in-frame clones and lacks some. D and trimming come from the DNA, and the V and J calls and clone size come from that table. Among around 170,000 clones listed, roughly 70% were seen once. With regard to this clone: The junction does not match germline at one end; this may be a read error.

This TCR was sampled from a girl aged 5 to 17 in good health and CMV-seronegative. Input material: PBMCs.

The CDR3 protein is CASSPLEASTEAFF. DNA for the CDR3: TGTGCTAGCTCACCACTAGAAGCGAGCACTGAAGCTTTCTTT. The chain carries TRBV18 and TRBJ1-1; the D is unclear. CDR3 size: 14 residues. From germline, CDR1 is KGHSH and CDR2 LQKENI.